This TCR beta chain is from a study of T cell responses to AZD1222 COVID-19 vaccine. Study-level results: Receipt of two AZD1222 doses was followed by a rise in Spike-specific TCR breadth and depth. Every sample of the repertoires postdated the peak T cell response. In the spike-specific TCR repertoire, nearly half reportedly target unmutated variant regions.

The sample holds one count of this clone. Its antigen is not identified. Germline trimming cut 0 bases from V and 1 base from J; bases unmatched to any gene: 4. CDR3 length equals 17 residues. CDR1 and CDR2 (germline): SGHVS, FNYEAQ. Repertoires were generated with immunoSEQ multiplex PCR, while TCRdb's copy carries only in-frame clones and drops some. The table lists more than 250,000 clones, 90% to 95% of them singletons. The TCR was taken from an adult in good health. The specimen was peripheral blood, collected on day 0 of AZD1222 vaccination. V and J are TRBV7-6 and TRBJ2-3, with 10 bases fitting TRBD2. CDR3 coding DNA: TGTGCCAGCAGCTTAGCCCGAGCGGGGGGGCGCACAGATACGCAGTATTTT. Translation: CASSLARAGGRTDTQYF.